The 27 T cell receptor beta chains below were found in one sample sequenced in a study of blood T cell repertoires in COVID-19. The method was immunoSEQ multiplex PCR; TCRdb's version includes in-frame clones alone and lacks a portion of them. The table records roughly 220,000 clones, less than 90% of them present only once. The specimen was peripheral blood. The receptors were sampled from a woman aged 55-75 years who had recovered from COVID-19.

The CDR3 DNA sequence: TGTGCCACCAGTGACCGGACAGTAGGGACCCAGTACTTC. Its protein is CATSDRTVGTQYF. This chain uses TRBV24-1 with TRBJ2-5; perhaps TRBD1 as D (6 bases). This CDR3 is built from 13 residues. Germline lookup yields CDR1 KGHDR and CDR2 SFDVKD. Trimming pared 4 bases from V and 7 bases from J, leaving 12 bases between.

This clone was found once. CDR3 sequence: CASSPFGGDNSPLHF. The CDR3 bases are TGTGCCAGCAGCCCTTTCGGTGGAGATAATTCACCCCTCCACTTT. The chain couples TRBV27 to TRBJ1-6; D is unclear. V lost 6 bases to trimming and J lost 5 bases, with 14 bases between them. Germline V gives CDR1 MNHEY, CDR2 SMNVEV (reference sequence). The length of the CDR3 is 15 residues.

The gene calls are TRBV30 and TRBJ1-2; D call uncertain. Trimming removed 6 bases at V and 3 bases at J, with 14 bases between. The CDR3 totals 13 residues. Germline values: CDR1 GTSNPN, CDR2 SVGIG (reference sequence). The CDR3 bases are TGTGCCTGCGATTCTGGGAGGTACTATGGCTACACCTTC. This encodes CACDSGRYYGYTF.

The chain combines TRBV6-5 with TRBJ2-7, with D possibly TRBD2 on 6 matching bases. The V and J ends lost 4 bases and 1 base respectively, with 11 bases between them. Per the germline V gene, CDR1 is MNHEY and CDR2 is SVGAGI. The CDR3 contains 14 residues. The CDR3 bases are TGTGCCAGCAGTTCCGCGGGGCTATCCTACGAGCAGTACTTC. Translating it yields CASSSAGLSYEQYF.

The V gene is TRBV5-1, the J gene TRBJ1-3; 7 positions agree with TRBD1. The CDR3 extends over 15 amino acids. V lost 4 bases, J lost 8 bases, and 12 bases stayed unmatched. Looked up from germline, CDR1 is SGHRS and CDR2 is YFSETQ. The CDR3: CASSPTGAETHTIYF. In DNA, the CDR3 is TGCGCCAGCAGCCCAACAGGGGCCGAAACCCACACCATATATTTT. Complete variable domain (other parts from reference TRBV5-1 and TRBJ1-3): KAGVTQTPRYLIKTRGQQVTLSCSPISGHRSVSWYQQTPGQGLQFLFEYFSETQRNKGNFPGRFSGRQFSNSRSEMNVSTLELGDSALYLCASSPTGAETHTIYFGEGSWLTVV.

CDR3 bases: TGTGCCAGTAGGGGGACAGGGAAAGAATTCGAGCAGTACTTC. It is translated as CASRGTGKEFEQYF. This chain connects TRBV19 to TRBJ2-7; TRBD1 aligns across 9 bases. V lost 6 bases and J lost 6; bases outside the gene matches: 9. The CDR3 spans 14 residues. The germline V gene encodes CDR1 LNHDA and CDR2 SQIVND (reference sequence).

The chain has TRBV7-9 and TRBJ1-2; D remains ambiguous. The V end lost 3 bases, the J end lost 4 bases, and 9 bases lay between the germline ends. The germline V gene encodes CDR1 SEHNR and CDR2 FQNEAQ (reference sequence). The CDR3 totals 13 residues. This CDR3 reads CASSFSQAYGYTF. In DNA, the CDR3 is TGTGCCAGCAGCTTTTCCCAGGCCTATGGCTACACCTTC.

The chain employs TRBV18 and TRBJ1-6; no reliable D call. CDR3 length: 15 residues. V shed 3 bases and J shed 7 bases, with 13 bases lying between them. In germline, CDR1 is KGHSH, CDR2 LQKENI. The CDR3 DNA reads as TGTGCCAGCTCACCTGCCGCCGGTAGAAATTCACCCCTCCACTTT. It is translated as CASSPAAGRNSPLHF. Based on the CDR3 plus reference TRBV18 and TRBJ1-6, the full variable domain is NAGVMQNPRHLVRRRGQEARLRCSPMKGHSHVYWYRQLPEEGLKFMVYLQKENIIDESGMPKERFSAEFPKEGPSILRIQQVVRGDSAAYFCASSPAAGRNSPLHFGNGTRLTVT.

This clone appeared once. This chain uses TRBV15 with TRBJ1-1; D gene unclear. Germline assignment: CDR1 LNHNV and CDR2 YYDKDF (reference sequence). CDR3 length: 14 amino acids. Trimming took 0 bases from V and 0 from J, leaving 5 bases between them. The CDR3 spells CATSRDRMNTEAFF. The DNA for the CDR3 is TGTGCCACCAGCAGAGACAGAATGAACACTGAAGCTTTCTTT. The whole variable domain, remainder taken from reference TRBV15 and TRBJ1-1, is DAMVIQNPRYQVTQFGKPVTLSCSQTLNHNVMYWYQQKSSQAPKLLFHYYDKDFNNEADTPDNFQSRRPNTSFCFLDIRSPGLGDTAMYLCATSRDRMNTEAFFGQGTRLTVV.

This clone appeared a single time. This rearrangement joins TRBV7-3 to TRBJ2-3; 16 positions agree with TRBD2. The CDR3 covers 16 residues. Germline CDR1 SGHTA, CDR2 FQGTGA. V gave up 5 bases and J gave up 5 bases; unmatched junction bases: 4. In nucleotides, the CDR3 is TGTGCCAGCAGCCCGGGACTAGCGGGGGGGCGAGATACGCAGTATTTT. It is translated as CASSPGLAGGRDTQYF.

The chain couples TRBV18 to TRBJ2-1; tentative D call: TRBD2 (5 bases). This CDR3 has 14 amino acids. Germline V lookup: CDR1 KGHSH, CDR2 LQKENI. V lost 10 bases to trimming and J lost 0 bases, with 13 bases between them. The CDR3 loop is CATQAGGSYNEQFF. CDR3 DNA sequence: TGTGCCACCCAGGCGGGTGGCTCCTACAATGAGCAGTTCTTC.

The rearrangement links TRBV29-1 to TRBJ1-4, with TRBD1 as a possible D gene (6 bases). CDR1 is SQVTM and CDR2 is ANQGSEA in the germline V gene. The CDR3 has 13 residues. The CDR3 loop reads CSAGTNSNEKLFF. For the CDR3, the DNA is TGCAGTGCTGGGACAAACTCTAATGAAAAACTGTTTTTT.

This clone was recorded a few times. The chain employs TRBV3-1 (or the pseudogene TRBV3-2) and TRBJ1-6; D may be TRBD1 (5 bases). CDR1 is LGHDT and CDR2 is YNNKEL in the germline V gene (reference sequence). The CDR3 length is 15 residues. Trimming removed 6 bases from V and 7 bases from J, with 16 bases in between. CDR3 sequence (DNA): TGTGCCAGCAGTCTTAGGGGAATGTGGAATTCACCCCTCCACTTT. Amino acids: CASSLRGMWNSPLHF.

The chain carries TRBV15 and TRBJ1-2; a weak D match, TRBD1 (6 bases). This CDR3 is 15 amino acids long. V dropped 0 bases and J dropped 4 bases, with 12 bases sitting between them. Per germline, CDR1 LNHNV and CDR2 YYDKDF (reference sequence). Here the CDR3 DNA reads TGTGCCACCAGCAGAGATACCGGACAGCTCTATGGCTACACCTTC. Translating it yields CATSRDTGQLYGYTF.

The chain links TRBV12-3 or TRBV12-4 to TRBJ2-5; no definite D call. CDR3 size: 13 residues. The V gene lost 3 bases and the J gene lost 1 base, with 6 bases spanning the gap. CDR3 bases: TGTGCCAGCAGTTTCACTATCCAAGAGACCCAGTACTTC. It codes for CASSFTIQETQYF.

V usage is TRBV7-2 and J usage is TRBJ1-4; D ambiguous. From germline, CDR1 is SGHTA and CDR2 FQGNSA. CDR3 length equals 15 residues. Deletions cut 5 bases from V and 7 bases from J, with 17 bases between. The CDR3 is CASSVLPARGEKLFF. The DNA of the CDR3 is TGTGCCAGCAGCGTCCTCCCCGCACGGGGTGAAAAACTGTTTTTT.

The V and J genes are TRBV5-6 and TRBJ1-5, with 7 positions matching TRBD1. CDR1 and CDR2 (germline): SGHDT, YYEEEE. This CDR3 has 17 amino acids. The junction had 11 bases not matched to a gene; V was cut back by 2 bases and J by 3 bases. The CDR3 is CASSFRPPRGVNQPQHF. The CDR3 DNA follows: TGTGCCAGCAGCTTTAGGCCCCCCAGGGGGGTCAATCAGCCCCAGCATTTT.

The rearrangement uses TRBV7-3 and TRBJ1-1; D gene unclear. Trimming left V 8 bases short and J 1 base short, with 11 bases between. The CDR3 consists of 13 residues. Germline CDR1 SGHTA, CDR2 FQGTGA. The CDR3 DNA follows: TGTGCCAGCGCCGAGTCAGGGAACACTGAAGCTTTCTTT. Residues: CASAESGNTEAFF.

The genes are TRBV3-1 (or the pseudogene TRBV3-2) and TRBJ2-7, with 9 bases fitting TRBD2. Losses at the gene ends were 7 bases for V and 0 bases for J; bases not matched to a gene: 4. Germline V gene data show CDR1 as LGHDT and CDR2 as YNNKEL (reference sequence). The CDR3 covers 14 residues. In nucleotides, the CDR3 is TGTGCCAGCAACCTAGCGGGGAGCTCCTACGAGCAGTACTTC. Residues: CASNLAGSSYEQYF.

The chain joins TRBV3-1 (or the pseudogene TRBV3-2) to TRBJ2-2, with 13 bases lining up with TRBD2. The CDR3 is made up of 19 amino acids. V trimming: 1 base; J trimming: 1 base; junction bases outside the gene matches: 6. The germline gives CDR1 LGHDT, CDR2 YNNKEL (reference sequence). The CDR3 sequence: CASSQAGLAGRWNTGELFF. The CDR3 coding sequence is TGTGCCAGCAGCCAAGCGGGACTAGCGGGGCGCTGGAACACCGGGGAGCTGTTTTTT.

This clone was detected a few times. The genes are TRBV5-4 and TRBJ1-2; the match to TRBD1 covers 10 bases. The CDR3 length is 14 residues. The germline CDR1 and CDR2 sequences are SGHNT and YYREEE (reference sequence). The V gene end was trimmed by 5 bases and the J gene end by 2 bases; junction bases not matched to a gene: 3. CDR3 sequence: CASRTGGFNYGYTF. The CDR3 DNA sequence: TGTGCCAGCAGGACAGGGGGCTTCAACTATGGCTACACCTTC.

In this sample, this clone turned up a few times. This chain connects TRBV5-1 to TRBJ2-7, with D maybe TRBD2 (5 bases). The length of the CDR3 is 16 residues. V gave up 0 bases and J gave up 2 bases, with 15 bases separating them. Germline CDR1 and CDR2: SGHRS and YFSETQ. The CDR3 bases are TGCGCCAGCAGCTTGGCCGACGGAGGAGCCCCCTACGAGCAGTACTTC. The encoded protein is CASSLADGGAPYEQYF. Using reference TRBV5-1 and TRBJ2-7 for the parts outside the CDR3, the full variable domain is KAGVTQTPRYLIKTRGQQVTLSCSPISGHRSVSWYQQTPGQGLQFLFEYFSETQRNKGNFPGRFSGRQFSNSRSEMNVSTLELGDSALYLCASSLADGGAPYEQYFGPGTRLTVT.

The chain is built from TRBV3-1 (or the pseudogene TRBV3-2) and TRBJ2-3; D uncertain. The ends were cut back, 0 bases at V and 5 bases at J, with 6 bases in the middle. The CDR3 covers 13 residues. Germline lookup yields CDR1 LGHDT and CDR2 YNNKEL (reference sequence). The DNA for the CDR3 is TGTGCCAGCAGCCAAGATCACTTAGATACGCAGTATTTT. Encoded protein: CASSQDHLDTQYF.

The chain has TRBV5-1 and TRBJ1-1; D ambiguous. V dropped 0 bases and J dropped 4 bases, with 16 bases sitting between them. Looked up from germline, CDR1 is SGHRS and CDR2 is YFSETQ. This CDR3 is built from 16 residues. The DNA for the CDR3 is TGCGCCAGCAGCTTGGCCCCCGGGTTCCGGAGCACTGAAGCTTTCTTT. This encodes CASSLAPGFRSTEAFF.

The CDR3 bases are TGTGCCAGCAGCCAAGACAGCGGGGGGGCGAATGAGCAGTTCTTC. It yields the protein CASSQDSGGANEQFF. The gene calls are TRBV14 and TRBJ2-1, with 10 bases aligning to TRBD2. The CDR3 runs to 15 residues. The ends lost 0 bases at V and 7 bases at J; junction bases unmatched: 3. Germline lookup yields CDR1 SGHDN and CDR2 FVKESK. The variable domain in full, completed from reference TRBV14 and TRBJ2-1, reads EAGVTQFPSHSVIEKGQTVTLRCDPISGHDNLYWYRRVMGKEIKFLLHFVKESKQDESGMPNNRFLAERTGGTYSTLKVQPAELEDSGVYFCASSQDSGGANEQFFGPGTRLTVL.

The chain combines TRBV19 with TRBJ2-7; 8 bases match TRBD1. CDR3 size: 14 residues. The germline CDR1 and CDR2 sequences are LNHDA and SQIVND (reference sequence). V shed 5 bases, J shed 5 bases, and the junction held 8 bases outside the gene matches. The CDR3 region has the DNA TGTGCCAGTAGTCCGGACAGGGATAGGAACGAGCAGTACTTC. Translation: CASSPDRDRNEQYF.

The chain has TRBV4-1 and TRBJ1-4; 7 nucleotides match TRBD1. The germline gives CDR1 MGHRA, CDR2 YSYEKL. V shed 3 bases and J 5 bases; nucleotides not matched to a gene: 6. This CDR3 is built from 15 residues. The CDR3 DNA sequence: TGCGCCAGCAGCCAGGCCGGGACAGCCAATGAAAAACTGTTTTTT. Encoded protein: CASSQAGTANEKLFF.